This T cell receptor beta chain was documented in a study of shared clonotypes between healthy human individuals. Germline-derived CDR1 and CDR2 are SGHVS and FQNEAQ. CDR3 length: 14 residues. Trimming stripped 5 bases from V and 3 bases from J, with 14 bases between. This clone was seen more than once but under ten times. What it recognizes is unknown. Findings and caveats of the study: Clonotype sharing across donors was expected to vary with sequencing depth. Limited genetic and exposure-history diversity came from having few donors.

Within Nashville, Tennessee resided all donors, each a Caucasian adult. Profiled with immunoSEQ multiplex PCR; TCRdb holds only in-frame clones, not every one. The repertoire includes about 500,000 clones, approximately 80% of them detected once, and about 11% sits in the top ten. The chain joins TRBV7-8 to TRBJ2-7; maybe TRBD1 (6 bases). Sample: PBMCs. This TCR was recovered from a middle-aged woman in good health. Some clones in this sample may be carry-over from other donors' samples. This chain's CDR3 is CASSPTGTNYEQYF. In DNA form, the CDR3 reads TGTGCCAGCAGCCCGACCGGGACAAACTACGAGCAGTACTTC.